This TCR beta chain was identified in a study of beta chain features in type 1 diabetes. Findings of the study overall: Type 1 diabetes patients showed a moderate but significant shortening of TCRB CDR3s in all four CD4+ subsets.

Germline V gene lookup returns CDR1 ENHRY and CDR2 SYGVKD. V shed 0 bases and J 3 bases; nucleotides not matched to a gene: 5. The CDR3 has 17 amino acids. A few counts support this clone. The antigen remains unidentified. As every portion of the isolated RNA was reverse transcribed, the sequencing read expressed TCRB transcripts. Assay used: immunoSEQ multiplex PCR; TCRdb lists only in-frame clones, some missing. The data contain 300,000 to 350,000 clones, 14% of them seen just once; the ten biggest clones take up 5.5% to 7.5%. Material: central memory CD4+ T cells from blood. The sequence came from a man aged 25 to 45 in good health. The rearrangement links TRBV10-3 to TRBJ2-2; the match to TRBD2 covers 9 bases. The CDR3 protein is CAISESPSGVHTGELFF. The CDR3 bases are TGTGCCATCAGTGAGTCTCCTAGCGGGGTCCACACCGGGGAGCTGTTTTTT.